A single sample gave rise to the 20 T cell receptor beta chains below, sequenced in a study of cytomegalovirus exposure and HLA in healthy donors. 13 Jbeta primers and 60 Vbeta primers were used for the PCR. Clones were sequenced by immunoSEQ multiplex PCR, and TCRdb holds only the in-frame ones, with some missing. The table lists 150,000 to 200,000 clones, roughly 80% of them singletons. Sequencing was carried out using PBMCs. These receptors came from a woman younger than 35 in good health and CMV-seronegative.

This chain links TRBV11-2 with TRBJ2-1, with a tentative D call TRBD2 (5 bases). The CDR3 runs to 15 residues. V shed 3 bases and J shed 8 bases, with 17 bases lying between them. CDR1 SGHAT and CDR2 FQNNGV come from the germline V gene. This CDR3 reads CASSFRGRWIDEQFF. In DNA, the CDR3 is TGTGCCAGCAGCTTCCGGGGTAGATGGATTGATGAGCAGTTCTTC.

This clone was picked up a small number of times. The CDR3 reads CSGQGAIEQYF. The CDR3 DNA is TGCAGCGGCCAGGGGGCCATCGAGCAGTACTTC. The chain recombines TRBV20-1 with TRBJ2-7; TRBD1 agrees at 8 bases. The CDR3 covers 11 residues. Germline CDR1 DFQATT, CDR2 SNEGSKA (reference sequence).

The chain joins TRBV19 to TRBJ1-1; a weak D match, TRBD1 (5 bases). V lost 0 bases, J lost 0 bases, and 11 bases lay in between. Germline V gene data show CDR1 as LNHDA and CDR2 as SQIVND (reference sequence). This CDR3 is built from 16 residues. CDR3 sequence: CASSIELTALNTEAFF. CDR3 nucleotides: TGTGCCAGTAGTATAGAGCTGACAGCCCTGAACACTGAAGCTTTCTTT.

This clone was seen a few times. The V gene is TRBV4-3, the J gene TRBJ1-1, with D perhaps TRBD1 (5 bases). Germline CDR1 and CDR2: LGHNA and YSLEER. Deletions cut 0 bases from V and 6 bases from J, with 11 bases between. This CDR3 has 14 residues. CDR3 residues: CASSQEAGLSEAFF. In DNA, the CDR3 is TGCGCCAGCAGCCAAGAGGCAGGGCTGTCTGAAGCTTTCTTT.

The chain recombines TRBV27 with TRBJ1-6, with a possible D match to TRBD1 (6 bases). CDR3 size: 14 residues. The V gene's germline CDR1 is MNHEY and CDR2 SMNVEV (reference sequence). V was pared by 6 bases and J by 5 bases, with 11 bases between. The CDR3 DNA is TGTGCCAGCAGCCGGCGACAGGATAATTCACCCCTCCACTTT. It is translated as CASSRRQDNSPLHF.

This chain links TRBV19 with TRBJ1-4; no reliable D call. Germline values: CDR1 LNHDA, CDR2 SQIVND (reference sequence). This CDR3 has 12 amino acids. V was trimmed by 3 bases and J by 8 bases, leaving 7 bases between them. The CDR3 DNA reads as TGTGCCAGTAGTATTATGGAGGAAAAACTGTTTTTT. Its translation: CASSIMEEKLFF.

This sequence joins TRBV27 and TRBJ2-7, with 7 bases fitting TRBD1. Per germline, CDR1 MNHEY and CDR2 SMNVEV (reference sequence). The CDR3 has 14 residues. Unmatched junction bases numbered 4, after V lost 3 bases and J lost 2 bases. The CDR3 reads CASSFLQGAYEQYF. CDR3 DNA: TGTGCCAGCAGTTTTCTGCAGGGGGCCTACGAGCAGTACTTC.

The rearrangement links TRBV27 to TRBJ1-1, with D uncertain. The CDR3 totals 14 residues. The germline gives CDR1 MNHEY, CDR2 SMNVEV (reference sequence). Trimming took off 5 bases at V and 6 bases at J, with 16 bases between the two ends. CDR3 region: CASSPETSIAEAFF. Written as DNA, the CDR3 is TGTGCCAGCAGTCCAGAGACATCCATCGCTGAAGCTTTCTTT.

The V and J genes are TRBV27 and TRBJ2-1, with 10 bases identical to TRBD2. The CDR3 covers 16 residues. Germline V gene data show CDR1 as MNHEY and CDR2 as SMNVEV (reference sequence). The trim removed 3 bases at V and 4 bases at J, leaving 6 bases unmatched. The CDR3 nucleotides read TGTGCCAGCAGTTTCCCCGGACTAGCGGTATACAATGAGCAGTTCTTC. Protein sequence: CASSFPGLAVYNEQFF.

The rearrangement joins TRBV12-5 to TRBJ1-4; TRBD1 matches at 9 bases. This CDR3 comprises 14 residues. CDR1 and CDR2 (germline): LGHNT, FRNRAP. The ends lost 6 bases at V and 5 bases at J; junction bases unmatched: 4. This CDR3 is CASGDGTGNEKLFF. In DNA, the CDR3 is TGTGCTAGTGGCGACGGGACAGGGAATGAAAAACTGTTTTTT.

The CDR3 DNA sequence: TGTGCCAGCAGCAGGCTACAGAACACTGAAGCTTTCTTT. It yields the protein CASSRLQNTEAFF. The J gene is TRBJ1-1, the V gene TRBV25-1; no reliable D call. Germline V lookup: CDR1 MGHDK, CDR2 SYGVNS. This CDR3 has 13 residues. Trimming took off 6 bases at V and 1 base at J, with 9 bases between the two ends.

This clone was observed a single time. The rearrangement links TRBV11-2 to TRBJ2-7; maybe TRBD1 (6 bases). CDR3 length: 12 residues. V was trimmed by 6 bases and J by 5 bases, leaving 11 bases between them. CDR1 SGHAT and CDR2 FQNNGV come from the germline V gene. The CDR3 spells CASSPAGDEQYV. The DNA of the CDR3 is TGTGCCAGCAGTCCAGCAGGGGACGAGCAGTACGTC.

The chain links TRBV7-2 to TRBJ2-1; possible D gene TRBD2, 6 bases. With 1 base removed from V and 5 bases from J, the gap between germline ends came to 12 bases. Germline CDR1 and CDR2: SGHTA and FQGNSA. The CDR3 contains 15 residues. CDR3 amino acids: CASSLVGRFNNEQFF. The CDR3 DNA reads TGTGCCAGCAGCTTAGTCGGGAGATTCAACAATGAGCAGTTCTTC.

The rearrangement links TRBV7-9 to TRBJ2-1, with TRBD2 matching 12 bases. J lost 0 bases, V lost 8 bases, and 11 bases had no gene match. Per germline, CDR1 SEHNR and CDR2 FQNEAQ (reference sequence). The CDR3 runs to 18 residues. The CDR3 sequence: CASGPRTSGTYSYNEQFF. DNA for the CDR3: TGTGCCAGCGGCCCTAGGACTAGCGGGACCTACTCCTACAATGAGCAGTTCTTC.

V usage is TRBV20-1 and J usage is TRBJ2-3; 7 bases match TRBD2. The J segment lost 9 bases and the V segment lost 5 bases, leaving 2 bases of the junction unmatched. This CDR3 spans 10 amino acids. The V gene's germline CDR1 is DFQATT and CDR2 SNEGSKA (reference sequence). The DNA for the CDR3 is TGCAGTGCTCCGACTAGCACGCAGTATTTT. This encodes CSAPTSTQYF.

The sample holds one count of this clone. The chain employs TRBV28 and TRBJ2-5; 8 bases agree with TRBD1. Germline CDR1 MDHEN, CDR2 SYDVKM. J lost 2 bases, V lost 2 bases, and 7 bases had no gene match. The CDR3 totals 16 residues. The CDR3 DNA reads as TGTGCCAGCAGTTTACTGGACAGGGCACTACAAGAGACCCAGTACTTC. Protein: CASSLLDRALQETQYF.

This clone was recorded once. The chain combines TRBV7-9 with TRBJ1-1; a weak D match, TRBD1 (5 bases). The CDR3 contains 13 residues. The germline V gene encodes CDR1 SEHNR and CDR2 FQNEAQ (reference sequence). Trimming removed 8 bases from V and 2 bases from J, with 12 bases in between. This chain's CDR3 is CASGQIRNTEAFF. The CDR3 bases are TGTGCCAGCGGACAAATTAGAAACACTGAAGCTTTCTTT. Drawing the rest from reference TRBV7-9 and TRBJ1-1, the complete variable domain is DTGVSQNPRHKITKRGQNVTFRCDPISEHNRLYWYRQTLGQGPEFLTYFQNEAQLEKSRLLSDRFSAERPKGSFSTLEIQRTEQGDSAMYLCASGQIRNTEAFFGQGTRLTVV.

This clone turned up a few times. This chain joins TRBV5-1 and TRBJ1-2; weak D call: TRBD1 (5 bases). Looked up from germline, CDR1 is SGHRS and CDR2 is YFSETQ. The CDR3 runs to 13 residues. Trimming took off 0 bases at V and 6 bases at J, with 9 bases between the two ends. The CDR3 protein is CASSLVPGDGYTF. The CDR3 nucleotides are TGCGCCAGCAGCTTGGTTCCGGGGGATGGCTACACCTTC.

Only one count was recorded for this clone. The rearrangement links TRBV9 to TRBJ1-1; 8 nucleotides line up with TRBD1. The germline V gene has CDR1 SGDLS and CDR2 YYNGEE. Unmatched junction bases numbered 4, after V lost 5 bases and J lost 1 base. CDR3 size: 14 residues. CDR3 nucleotides: TGTGCCAGCAGTGCGACAGGGGAGAACACTGAAGCTTTCTTT. Its translation is CASSATGENTEAFF.

The DNA for the CDR3 is TGTGCCAGCAGCGACTCTAGCGGGAACACCGGGGAGCTGTTTTTT. Protein sequence: CASSDSSGNTGELFF. The J gene is TRBJ2-2, the V gene TRBV9; 7 nucleotides align to TRBD2. The germline gives CDR1 SGDLS, CDR2 YYNGEE. The CDR3 is made up of 15 amino acids. J was trimmed by 1 base and V by 3 bases; bases with no gene match: 3. The full variable domain, in which reference TRBV9 and TRBJ2-2 provide the parts outside the CDR3, is DSGVTQTPKHLITATGQRVTLRCSPRSGDLSVYWYQQSLDQGLQFLIQYYNGEERAKGNILERFSAQQFPDLHSELNLSSLELGDSALYFCASSDSSGNTGELFFGEGSRLTVL.